This T cell receptor beta chain emerged from a study of cytomegalovirus exposure and HLA in healthy donors. Germline-derived CDR1 and CDR2 are WSHSY and SAAADI. Trimming pared 2 bases from V and 8 bases from J, leaving 3 bases between. The CDR3 has 11 residues. Some clones are missing from TCRdb's copy, which holds only in-frame ones; the method was immunoSEQ multiplex PCR. The table includes about 280,000 clones, approximately 86% detected once. The receptor was derived from a woman aged 18-35 years in good health and CMV-seronegative. This chain joins TRBV10-2 and TRBJ1-4; unclear D gene. Sequencing input: PBMCs. CDR3 protein: CASSEEEKLFF. In DNA, the CDR3 is TGCGCCAGCAGTGAGGAGGAAAAACTGTTTTTT.